This T cell receptor beta chain originates from a study of cytomegalovirus exposure and HLA in healthy donors. Findings of the study overall: Indistinguishability led to the exclusion of some V segments, TRBV6-2 and TRBV6-3 included. It was assumed in the presence/absence analyses that sequencing depth was roughly uniform across donors. It was around 160 TCR beta chains that were listed as cytomegalovirus-associated.

Germline assignment: CDR1 SGDLS and CDR2 YYNGEE. CDR3 length: 15 amino acids. V shed 0 bases, J shed 5 bases, and the junction held 3 bases outside the gene matches. As to this clone: Its antigen is not identified.

The PCR employed 60 Vbeta primers together with 13 Jbeta primers. Sequencing used immunoSEQ multiplex PCR; TCRdb keeps in-frame clones, though not all of them. The sample contains around 180,000 clones, over 75% of which appear only once. This TCR came from a woman aged 45-65 years in good health and CMV-seronegative. Sequencing was performed on PBMCs. The rearrangement links TRBV9 to TRBJ2-5; 11 nucleotides match TRBD2. CDR3 sequence (DNA): TGTGCCAGCAGCGTAGCTCCTAGCGGGGGGGAGACCCAGTACTTC. It is translated as CASSVAPSGGETQYF. The complete variable domain, with remaining parts taken from reference TRBV9 and TRBJ2-5, reads DSGVTQTPKHLITATGQRVTLRCSPRSGDLSVYWYQQSLDQGLQFLIQYYNGEERAKGNILERFSAQQFPDLHSELNLSSLELGDSALYFCASSVAPSGGETQYFGPGTRLLVL.